This T cell receptor (beta chain) came from a study of T cell repertoires in cytomegalovirus infection. Whole-study context: Both a matching HLA type and CMV infection were indicated by public TCR beta signatures. Overall study findings and caveats: Across the ex vivo response, the dominant clonotypes were HLA-C-restricted CMV-specific TCR beta clonotypes. Accumulated public TCR beta family frequency recognized individuals carrying CMV together with the relevant HLA.

In the case of this clonotype: Its cognate antigen is unknown.

TCRdb processed the reads anew with MiXCR; each CDR3 protein has one entry. Here the sample spans roughly 720,000 distinct CDR3 sequences, 35% to 40% being singletons. Germline assignment: CDR1 SGHNT and CDR2 YYREEE (reference sequence). This CDR3 has 16 residues. Between the trimmed V and J ends, which lost 0 bases and 1 base, there was a span of 14 bases. V gene TRBV5-4 combines with J gene TRBJ2-7; D is unclear. Sequencing was done on a sample of PBMCs. This receptor was taken from a human donor in good health (CMV status not recorded). Some clones in this sample may be carry-over from other donors' samples. This chain's CDR3 is CASSLDWQDPSYEQYF. The CDR3 nucleotides are TGTGCCAGCAGCTTGGATTGGCAGGACCCGTCCTACGAGCAGTACTTC. The whole variable domain, remainder taken from reference TRBV5-4 and TRBJ2-7, is ETGVTQSPTHLIKTRGQQVTLRCSSQSGHNTVSWYQQALGQGPQFIFQYYREEENGRGNFPPRFSGLQFPNYSSELNVNALELDDSALYLCASSLDWQDPSYEQYFGPGTRLTVT.